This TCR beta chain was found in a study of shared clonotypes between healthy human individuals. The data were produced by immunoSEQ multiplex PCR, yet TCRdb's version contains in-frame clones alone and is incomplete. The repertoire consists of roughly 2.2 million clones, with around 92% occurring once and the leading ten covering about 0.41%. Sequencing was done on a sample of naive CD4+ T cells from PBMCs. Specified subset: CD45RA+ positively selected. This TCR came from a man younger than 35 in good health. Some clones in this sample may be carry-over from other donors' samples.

The CDR3 protein is CASSPTEATNQPQHF. For the CDR3, the DNA is TGTGCCAGCTCGCCTACTGAGGCAACCAATCAGCCCCAGCATTTT. The chain recombines TRBV18 with TRBJ1-5; D not resolved. Germline V lookup: CDR1 KGHSH, CDR2 LQKENI. Trimming removed 6 bases from V and 3 bases from J, with 15 bases in between. This CDR3 has 15 residues.